This T cell receptor beta chain appears in the sequencing data of a study of blood T cell repertoires in COVID-19. Study summary: COVID-19 samples collected from the United States, Italy and Spain covered acute and convalescent phases. Nucleic acid was either cDNA or gDNA, and it came from T cells, B-cell-depleted T cells, or PBMCs.

Study processing details: Estimation of nucleated cell counts was performed using reference gene primer amplification. Assay: immunoSEQ multiplex PCR; the TCRdb copy retains only in-frame clones and omits some. D and trimming were read from the DNA, whereas the V and J calls and clone size are those reported in that table. The sample carries 70,000 or so clones, 85% to 90% recorded once. Trimming took 4 bases from V and 1 from J; bases not matched to a gene: 12. Germline V gene sequence: CDR1 SGHRS, CDR2 YFSETQ. The CDR3 is made up of 17 amino acids. The sample taken for sequencing was peripheral blood. The receptor was isolated from a human donor in a cohort sampled during active COVID-19. The chain joins TRBV5-1 to TRBJ2-5; TRBD2 matches 8 bases. The CDR3 loop reads CASSRGSSGLSQETQYF. The CDR3 bases are TGCGCCAGCAGCCGCGGGTCTAGCGGGCTAAGCCAAGAGACCCAGTACTTC.